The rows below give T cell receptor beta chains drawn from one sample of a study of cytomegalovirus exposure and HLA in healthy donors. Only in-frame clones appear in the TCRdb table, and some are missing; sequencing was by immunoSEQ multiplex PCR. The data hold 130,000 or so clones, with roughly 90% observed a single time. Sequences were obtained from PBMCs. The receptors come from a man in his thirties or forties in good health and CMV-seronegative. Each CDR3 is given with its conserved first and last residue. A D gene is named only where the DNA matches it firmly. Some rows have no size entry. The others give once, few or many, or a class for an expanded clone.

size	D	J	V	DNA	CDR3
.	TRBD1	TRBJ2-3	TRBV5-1	TGCGCCAGCGGGGGACAGTCCACAGATACGCAGTATTTT	CASGGQSTDTQYF
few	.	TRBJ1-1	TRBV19	TGTGCCAGTAGTAATTGGCACAGGAACACTGAAGCTTTCTTT	CASSNWHRNTEAFF
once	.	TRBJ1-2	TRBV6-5	TGTGCCAGCAGTTACTCCCAGGGTAACTATGGCTACACCTTC	CASSYSQGNYGYTF
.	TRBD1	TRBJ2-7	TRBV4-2	TGTGCCAGCAGCCAAGACCGGGACAGCTCCTACGAGCAGTACTTC	CASSQDRDSSYEQYF
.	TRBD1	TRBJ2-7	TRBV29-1	TGCAGCGTTGAAGATCACAGGGGCGACTCCTACGAGCAGTACTTC	CSVEDHRGDSYEQYF
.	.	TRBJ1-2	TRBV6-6	TGTGCCAGCAGTTCCGGTTTGATGAGGGTTAACTATGGCTACACCTTC	CASSSGLMRVNYGYTF
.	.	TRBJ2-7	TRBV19	TGTGCCAGTAGTATACTCCTGGGGCCTTCCTACGAGCAGTACTTC	CASSILLGPSYEQYF
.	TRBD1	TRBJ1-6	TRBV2	TGTGCCAGCAGAGTTCCGGGACAGGGCCTTTCACCCCTCCACTTT	CASRVPGQGLSPLHF
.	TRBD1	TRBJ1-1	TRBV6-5	TGTGCCAGCAGTTACACCCCGGACAGGGTGAACACTGAAGCTTTCTTT	CASSYTPDRVNTEAFF
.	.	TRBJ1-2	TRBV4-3	TGCGCCAGCAGCCAAGGATGGGTCCCGGAGGGCTACACCTTC	CASSQGWVPEGYTF
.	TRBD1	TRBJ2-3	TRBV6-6	TGTGCCAGCATTACAGGGGGTGGGACAGATACGCAGTATTTT	CASITGGGTDTQYF
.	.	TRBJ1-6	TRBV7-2	TGTGCCAGCAGCTCCATTCTACGCTCACCCCTCCACTTT	CASSSILRSPLHF
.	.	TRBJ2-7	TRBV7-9	TGTGCCAGCAGCTTATGGAGGGATAGCTCCTACGAGCAGTACTTC	CASSLWRDSSYEQYF
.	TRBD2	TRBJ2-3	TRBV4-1	TGCGCCAGCAGCCTAACTAGCGGGGGGCCCTCTCAAACAGATACGCAGTATTTT	CASSLTSGGPSQTDTQYF
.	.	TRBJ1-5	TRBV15	TGTGCCACCAGCAGAGATGCGGCGGGGAATAGCAATCAGCCCCAGCATTTT	CATSRDAAGNSNQPQHF
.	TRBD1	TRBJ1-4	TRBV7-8	TGTGCCAGCAGCTTTTCGACAGGGGTGGGTGAAAAACTGTTTTTT	CASSFSTGVGEKLFF
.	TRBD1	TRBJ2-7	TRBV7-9	TGTGCCAGCAGCTTAATCACAGGGGGCGGGGACGAGCAGTACTTC	CASSLITGGGDEQYF
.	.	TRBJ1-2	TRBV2	TGTGCCAGCAGTGATCCCCCCCGACAGGCGGCCTATGGCTACACCTTC	CASSDPPRQAAYGYTF
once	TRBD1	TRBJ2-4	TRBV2	TGTGCCAGCCACCAGGACAGGGGTAAAAACATTCAGTACTTC	CASHQDRGKNIQYF
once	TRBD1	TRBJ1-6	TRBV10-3	TGTGCCATCAGTGAGTCGACAGGGGGGGTTTCACCCCTCCACTTT	CAISESTGGVSPLHF